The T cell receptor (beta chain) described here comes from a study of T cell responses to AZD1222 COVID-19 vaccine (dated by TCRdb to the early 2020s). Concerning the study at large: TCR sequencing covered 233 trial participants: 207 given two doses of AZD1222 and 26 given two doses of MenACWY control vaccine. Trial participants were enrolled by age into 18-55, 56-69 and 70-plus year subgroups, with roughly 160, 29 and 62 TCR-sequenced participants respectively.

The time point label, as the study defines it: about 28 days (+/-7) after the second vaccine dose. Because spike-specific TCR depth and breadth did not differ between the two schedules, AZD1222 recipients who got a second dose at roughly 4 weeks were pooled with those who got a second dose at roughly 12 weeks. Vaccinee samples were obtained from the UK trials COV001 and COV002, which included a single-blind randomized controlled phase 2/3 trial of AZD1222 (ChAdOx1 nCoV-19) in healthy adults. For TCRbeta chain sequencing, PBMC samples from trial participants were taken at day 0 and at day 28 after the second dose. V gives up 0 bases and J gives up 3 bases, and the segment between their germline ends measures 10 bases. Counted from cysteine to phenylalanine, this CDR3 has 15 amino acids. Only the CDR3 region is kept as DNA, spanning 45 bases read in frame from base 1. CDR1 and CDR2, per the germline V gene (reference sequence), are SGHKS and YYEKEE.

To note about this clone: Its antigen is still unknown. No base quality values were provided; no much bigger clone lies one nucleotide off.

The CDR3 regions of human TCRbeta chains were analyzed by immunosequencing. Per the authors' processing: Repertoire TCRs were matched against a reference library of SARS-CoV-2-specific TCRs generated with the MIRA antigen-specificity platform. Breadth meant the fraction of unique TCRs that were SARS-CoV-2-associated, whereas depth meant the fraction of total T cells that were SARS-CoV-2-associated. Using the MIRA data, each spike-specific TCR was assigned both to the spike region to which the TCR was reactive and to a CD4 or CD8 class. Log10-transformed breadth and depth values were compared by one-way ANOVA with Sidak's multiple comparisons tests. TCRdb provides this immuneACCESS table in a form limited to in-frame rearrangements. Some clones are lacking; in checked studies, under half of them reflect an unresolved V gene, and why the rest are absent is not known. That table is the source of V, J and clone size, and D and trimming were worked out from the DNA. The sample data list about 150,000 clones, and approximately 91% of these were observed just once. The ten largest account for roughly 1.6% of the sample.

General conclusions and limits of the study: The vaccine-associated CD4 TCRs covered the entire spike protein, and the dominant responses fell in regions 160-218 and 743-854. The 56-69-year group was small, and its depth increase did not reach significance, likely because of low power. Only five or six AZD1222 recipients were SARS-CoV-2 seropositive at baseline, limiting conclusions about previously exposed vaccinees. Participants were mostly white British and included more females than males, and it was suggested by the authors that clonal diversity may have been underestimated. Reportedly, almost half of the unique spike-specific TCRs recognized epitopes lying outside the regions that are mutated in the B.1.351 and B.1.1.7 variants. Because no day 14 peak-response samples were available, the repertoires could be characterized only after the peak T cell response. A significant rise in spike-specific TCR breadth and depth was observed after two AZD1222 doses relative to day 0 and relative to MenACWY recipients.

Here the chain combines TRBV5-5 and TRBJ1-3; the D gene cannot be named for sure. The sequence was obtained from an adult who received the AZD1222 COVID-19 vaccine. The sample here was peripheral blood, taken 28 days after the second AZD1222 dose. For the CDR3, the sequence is CASSLDWFIGNTIYF. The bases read TGTGCCAGCAGCTTGGATTGGTTTATTGGAAACACCATATATTTT.